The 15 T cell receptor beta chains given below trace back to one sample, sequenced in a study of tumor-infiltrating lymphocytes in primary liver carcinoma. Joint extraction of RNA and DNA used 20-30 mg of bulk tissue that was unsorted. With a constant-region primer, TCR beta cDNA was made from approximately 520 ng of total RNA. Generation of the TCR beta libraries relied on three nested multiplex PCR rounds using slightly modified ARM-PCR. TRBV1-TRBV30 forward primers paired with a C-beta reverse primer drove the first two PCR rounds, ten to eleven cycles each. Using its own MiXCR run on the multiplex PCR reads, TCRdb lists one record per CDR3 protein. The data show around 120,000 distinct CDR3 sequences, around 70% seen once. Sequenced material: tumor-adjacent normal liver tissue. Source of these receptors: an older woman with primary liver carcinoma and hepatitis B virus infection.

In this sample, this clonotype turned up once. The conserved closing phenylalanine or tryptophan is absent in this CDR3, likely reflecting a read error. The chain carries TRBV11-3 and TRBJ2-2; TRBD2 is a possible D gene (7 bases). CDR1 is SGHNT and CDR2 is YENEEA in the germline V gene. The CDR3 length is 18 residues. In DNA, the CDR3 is TGTGTCAGCAGCTTAGATCTACGGGGGGCCTTAACCACCGGGAAGCTGTTTTAT. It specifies CVSSLDLRGALTTGKLFY.

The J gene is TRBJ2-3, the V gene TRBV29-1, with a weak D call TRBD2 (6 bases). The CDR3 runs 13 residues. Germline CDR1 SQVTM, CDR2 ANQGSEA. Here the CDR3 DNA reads TGCACCGTCATTAGCGGTAGCACAGATACGCAGTATTTT. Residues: CTVISGSTDTQYF.

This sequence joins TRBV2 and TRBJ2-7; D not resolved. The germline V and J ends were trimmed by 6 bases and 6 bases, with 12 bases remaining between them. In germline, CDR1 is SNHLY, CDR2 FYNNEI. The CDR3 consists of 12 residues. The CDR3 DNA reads TGTGCCAGCAGCCCCCGACGGCTCGAGCAGTACTTC. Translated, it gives CASSPRRLEQYF.

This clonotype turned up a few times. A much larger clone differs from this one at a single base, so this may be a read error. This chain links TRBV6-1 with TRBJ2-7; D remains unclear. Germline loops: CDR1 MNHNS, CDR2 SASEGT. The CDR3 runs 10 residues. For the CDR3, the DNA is TGTGTCAGTTCGCACTACGAGCAGTACTTC. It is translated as CVSSHYEQYF.

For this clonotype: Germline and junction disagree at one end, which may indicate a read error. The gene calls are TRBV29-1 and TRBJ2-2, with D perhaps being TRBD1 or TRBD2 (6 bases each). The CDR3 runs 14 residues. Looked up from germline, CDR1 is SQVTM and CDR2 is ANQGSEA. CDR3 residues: CSVVRRGVTGELFF. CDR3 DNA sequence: TGCAGCGTTGTCAGGAGGGGGGTTACCGGGGAGCTGTTTTTC.

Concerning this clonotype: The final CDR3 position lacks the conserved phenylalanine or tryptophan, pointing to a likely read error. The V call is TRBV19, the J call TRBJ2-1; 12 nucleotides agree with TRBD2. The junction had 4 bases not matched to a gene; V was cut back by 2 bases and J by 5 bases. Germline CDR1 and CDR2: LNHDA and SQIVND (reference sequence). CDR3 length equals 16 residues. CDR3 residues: CASSIRLAGVHNEQFS. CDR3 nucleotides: TGTGCCAGTAGTATAAGACTAGCGGGGGTCCACAATGAGCAGTTCTCC.

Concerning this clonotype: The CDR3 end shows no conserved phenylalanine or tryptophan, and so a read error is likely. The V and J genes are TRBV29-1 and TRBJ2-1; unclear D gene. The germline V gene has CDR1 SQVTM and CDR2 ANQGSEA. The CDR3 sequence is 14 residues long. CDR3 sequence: CSVRPRGTYNEQFL. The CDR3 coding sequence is TGCAGCGTCCGCCCACGAGGCACCTATAATGAGCAGTTCTTA.

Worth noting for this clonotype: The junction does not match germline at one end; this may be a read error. CDR3: CASSGEASGRTSAKKIQYF. DNA of the CDR3: TGTGCGAGCAGTGGAGAGGCAAGCGGGAGGACTAGCGCCAAAAAGATTCAGTACTTC. The V gene is TRBV6-1, the J gene TRBJ2-4, with 9 nucleotides matching TRBD2. The CDR3 loop spans 19 amino acids. The germline V gene has CDR1 MNHNS and CDR2 SASEGT.

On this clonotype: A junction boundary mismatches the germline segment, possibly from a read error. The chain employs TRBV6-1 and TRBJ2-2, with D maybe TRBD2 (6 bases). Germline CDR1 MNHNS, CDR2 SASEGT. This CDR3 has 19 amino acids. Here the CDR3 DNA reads TGTACTAGCAGCCTCCTTCCACAGACGTCCCTTCGCGGGACCGGGGAGCAGTTTTTT. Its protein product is CTSSLLPQTSLRGTGEQFF.

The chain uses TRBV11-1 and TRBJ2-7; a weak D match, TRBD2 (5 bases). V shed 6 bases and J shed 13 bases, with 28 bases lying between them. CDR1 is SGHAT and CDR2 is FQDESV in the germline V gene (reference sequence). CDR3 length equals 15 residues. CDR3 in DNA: TGTGCCAGCAGTTTAACGAGGTGGGCTAGCTACGATCACTACTTC. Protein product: CASSLTRWASYDHYF.

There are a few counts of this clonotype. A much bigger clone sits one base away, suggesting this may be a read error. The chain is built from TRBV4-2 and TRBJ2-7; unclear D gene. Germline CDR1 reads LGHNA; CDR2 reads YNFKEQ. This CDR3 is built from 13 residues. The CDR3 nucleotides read TGTGCCGGCAGCCAAGTAGGTCCCTACGAGCAGTACTTC. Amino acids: CAGSQVGPYEQYF.

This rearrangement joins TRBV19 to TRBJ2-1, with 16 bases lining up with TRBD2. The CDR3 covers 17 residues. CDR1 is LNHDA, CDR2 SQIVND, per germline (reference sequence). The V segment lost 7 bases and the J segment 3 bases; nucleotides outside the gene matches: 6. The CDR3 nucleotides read TGTGCCAGTAATCCAGGGACTAGCGGGAGGGTCTACAATGAGCAGTTCTTC. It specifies CASNPGTSGRVYNEQFF. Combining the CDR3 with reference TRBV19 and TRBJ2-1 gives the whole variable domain DGGITQSPKYLFRKEGQNVTLSCEQNLNHDAMYWYRQDPGQGLRLIYYSQIVNDFQKGDIAEGYSVSREKKESFPLTVTSAQKNPTAFYLCASNPGTSGRVYNEQFFGPGTRLTVL.

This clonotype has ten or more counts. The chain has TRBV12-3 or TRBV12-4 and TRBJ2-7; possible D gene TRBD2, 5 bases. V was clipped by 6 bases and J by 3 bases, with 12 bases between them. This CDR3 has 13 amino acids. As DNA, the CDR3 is TGTGCCAGCAGAGACGCCCGGGGCTACGAGCAGTACTTC. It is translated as CASRDARGYEQYF.

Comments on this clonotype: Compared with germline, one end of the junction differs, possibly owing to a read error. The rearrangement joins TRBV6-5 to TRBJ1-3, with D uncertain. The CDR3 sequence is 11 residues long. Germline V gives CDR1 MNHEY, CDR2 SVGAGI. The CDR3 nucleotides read TGTGCTAGCACCCGTGGAAACACCATATATTTT. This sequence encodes CASTRGNTIYF.

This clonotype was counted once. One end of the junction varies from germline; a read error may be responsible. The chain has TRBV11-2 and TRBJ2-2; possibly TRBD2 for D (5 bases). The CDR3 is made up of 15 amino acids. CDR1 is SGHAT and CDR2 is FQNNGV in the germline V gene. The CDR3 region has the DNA TGTGCCAACGGCCCTCCGCAAGGACCGACCGGGGAGCTGTTTTTC. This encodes CANGPPQGPTGELFF.